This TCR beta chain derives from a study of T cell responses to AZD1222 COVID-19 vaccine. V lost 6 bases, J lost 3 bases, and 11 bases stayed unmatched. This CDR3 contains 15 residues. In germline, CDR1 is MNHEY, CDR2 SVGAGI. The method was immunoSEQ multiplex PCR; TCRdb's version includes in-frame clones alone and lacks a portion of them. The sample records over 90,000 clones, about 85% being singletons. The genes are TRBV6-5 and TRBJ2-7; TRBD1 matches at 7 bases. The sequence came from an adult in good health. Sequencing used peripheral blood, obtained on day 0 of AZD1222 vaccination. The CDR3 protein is CASSQSLTGSYEQYF. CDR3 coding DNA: TGTGCCAGCAGCCAATCGCTGACAGGGAGCTACGAGCAGTACTTC.